A selection of T cell receptor beta chains follows, all from one sample in a study of cytomegalovirus exposure and HLA in healthy donors. Measured with immunoSEQ multiplex PCR; TCRdb has only the in-frame clones, and not every one. The repertoire consists of nearly 200,000 clones, with about nine tenths occurring once and the leading ten covering 1% to 1.5%. The specimen sequenced was PBMCs. The receptors derive from a man younger than 45 in good health and CMV-seronegative. Each CDR3 is given with its conserved first and last residue. D genes are given only for firm matches. Part of the rows lack a size; the others show once, few, many or a class for expanded clones.

V gene,J gene,clone size,D gene,CDR3 protein,CDR3 DNA
TRBV27,TRBJ2-7,NA,TRBD1,CASSLDRGSSYEQYF,TGTGCCAGCAGTCTGGACAGGGGAAGCTCCTACGAGCAGTACTTC
TRBV27,TRBJ1-2,NA,NA,CASSLLPPRTGVGLSGYTF,TGTGCCAGCAGTTTATTGCCGCCCCGTACGGGGGTTGGCCTGTCAGGCTACACCTTC
TRBV7-2,TRBJ2-3,NA,TRBD2,CASSRGGRTDTQYF,TGTGCCAGCAGCCGGGGGGGCCGGACTGATACGCAGTATTTT
TRBV6-1,TRBJ1-1,NA,NA,CASSETAGNTEAFF,TGTGCCAGCAGTGAGACGGCGGGGAACACTGAAGCTTTCTTT
TRBV4-2,TRBJ2-4,NA,TRBD2,CASSPRTSGSPAGNSQYF,TGTGCCAGCAGCCCCCGGACTAGCGGGAGCCCAGCGGGAAACAGTCAGTACTTC
TRBV4-1,TRBJ2-5,NA,NA,CASSLTTGETQYF,TGCGCCAGCAGCTTAACCACGGGAGAGACCCAGTACTTC
TRBV6-5,TRBJ1-2,NA,NA,CASRNGGDYGYTF,TGTGCCAGCAGGAACGGGGGAGACTATGGCTACACCTTC
TRBV4-1,TRBJ2-5,NA,TRBD2,CASSLSRLAGVGETQYF,TGCGCCAGCAGCCTCAGCCGGTTAGCGGGAGTTGGTGAGACCCAGTACTTC
TRBV19,TRBJ2-5,NA,TRBD1,CASSGQGKETQYF,TGTGCCAGTAGCGGACAGGGGAAAGAGACCCAGTACTTC
TRBV6-5,TRBJ2-7,NA,TRBD1,CASRRQGGSYEQYF,TGTGCCAGCCGACGACAGGGTGGTTCCTACGAGCAGTACTTC
TRBV28,TRBJ1-2,NA,NA,CASSTRTAYGYTF,TGTGCCAGCAGCACCCGGACAGCCTATGGCTACACCTTC
TRBV19,TRBJ2-7,NA,TRBD1,CASSSGTGAYEQYF,TGTGCCAGTAGTAGCGGGACAGGGGCGTACGAGCAGTACTTC
TRBV6-1,TRBJ1-2,NA,TRBD1,CASLRDRFGYTF,TGTGCCAGCCTCCGGGACAGATTCGGCTACACCTTC
TRBV18,TRBJ2-3,NA,NA,CASIPSGTFNTDTQYF,TGTGCCAGCATTCCCTCAGGTACCTTCAACACAGATACGCAGTATTTT
TRBV18,TRBJ1-4,once,NA,CASSPRLGGSNEKLFF,TGTGCCAGCTCACCACGGCTCGGGGGATCTAATGAAAAACTGTTTTTT
TRBV28,TRBJ2-7,NA,TRBD2,CASIPSGTYEQYF,TGTGCCAGCATCCCTAGCGGGACCTACGAGCAGTACTTC
TRBV6-1,TRBJ2-3,NA,TRBD2,CASRPSGRTDTQYF,TGTGCCAGCAGGCCTAGCGGGAGGACAGATACGCAGTATTTT
TRBV6-5,TRBJ2-3,NA,TRBD2,CASNPTSGGGDTQYF,TGTGCCAGCAACCCAACTAGCGGGGGAGGAGATACGCAGTATTTT
TRBV14,TRBJ2-7,NA,NA,CASSRKIRDGRLYEQYF,TGTGCCAGCAGCCGGAAGATCCGGGACGGGAGACTCTACGAGCAGTACTTC
TRBV5-1,TRBJ1-6,NA,NA,CASSSDTYNSPLHF,TGCGCCAGCAGCTCGGACACGTATAATTCACCCCTCCACTTT
TRBV28,TRBJ2-7,NA,TRBD2,CASHSGGSYEQYF,TGTGCCAGCCATAGCGGGGGCTCCTACGAGCAGTACTTC
TRBV4-2,TRBJ2-1,once,NA,CASSRIAEEQFF,TGTGCCAGCAGCCGGATAGCGGAGGAGCAGTTCTTC
TRBV5-1,TRBJ2-5,NA,NA,CASSPQGGETQYF,TGCGCCAGCAGCCCACAGGGAGGGGAGACCCAGTACTTC
TRBV7-6,TRBJ2-7,NA,TRBD1,CASSLGQGRGYEQYF,TGTGCCAGCAGCTTAGGACAGGGCAGGGGGTACGAGCAGTACTTC
TRBV10-2,TRBJ2-1,NA,TRBD2,CASRVAGARGNEQFF,TGCGCCAGCAGGGTAGCGGGGGCCAGAGGTAATGAGCAGTTCTTC
TRBV28,TRBJ2-7,NA,TRBD2,CASSSGAAGDEQYF,TGTGCCAGCAGTTCGGGCGCGGCGGGGGACGAGCAGTACTTC
TRBV11-2,TRBJ1-3,NA,TRBD1,CASSWGDRGGNTIYF,TGTGCCAGCAGCTGGGGGGACAGGGGAGGAAACACCATATATTTT
TRBV7-9,TRBJ2-3,NA,TRBD2,CASSPASGRRTDTQYF,TGTGCCAGCAGCCCCGCCAGCGGGAGGAGGACAGATACGCAGTATTTT
TRBV13,TRBJ1-6,NA,TRBD1,CASSLGPGGQGSPLHF,TGTGCCAGCAGCTTAGGCCCCGGGGGACAGGGATCACCCCTCCACTTT
TRBV7-7,TRBJ2-1,NA,TRBD2,CASSPAGGYNEQFF,TGTGCTAGCAGTCCAGCGGGGGGGTACAATGAGCAGTTCTTC
TRBV6-5,TRBJ1-2,NA,NA,CASSYTAYYGYTF,TGTGCCAGCAGTTACACAGCCTACTATGGCTACACCTTC
TRBV11-2,TRBJ1-5,NA,TRBD1,CASSLWDRQPQHF,TGTGCCAGCAGCTTATGGGACAGACAGCCCCAGCATTTT
TRBV6-6,TRBJ2-1,NA,TRBD1,CASSGQDGKQFF,TGTGCCAGCAGTGGACAGGATGGGAAGCAGTTCTTC
TRBV27,TRBJ2-1,NA,NA,CASAYSGSSYNEQFF,TGTGCCAGCGCATACAGTGGGAGCTCCTACAATGAGCAGTTCTTC
TRBV28,TRBJ2-1,once,TRBD2,CASSLFPGTSGSSYNEQFF,TGTGCCAGCAGTTTGTTTCCGGGGACTAGCGGGAGCTCCTACAATGAGCAGTTCTTC
TRBV27,TRBJ1-1,few,NA,CASSPRVNTEAFF,TGTGCCAGCAGTCCCAGGGTGAACACTGAAGCTTTCTTT
TRBV29-1,TRBJ2-1,NA,TRBD2,CSVDTSGFYNEQFF,TGCAGCGTTGACACTAGCGGGTTCTACAATGAGCAGTTCTTC
TRBV6-1,TRBJ2-7,once,TRBD2,CASSDPPGGRSYEQYF,TGTGCCAGCAGTGACCCGCCCGGGGGGAGAAGCTACGAGCAGTACTTC
TRBV29-1,TRBJ2-7,NA,NA,CSVGGSSYEQYF,TGCAGCGTCGGCGGCAGCTCCTACGAGCAGTACTTC
TRBV28,TRBJ1-5,NA,TRBD1,CASSLDRGQPQHF,TGTGCCAGCAGTTTAGACAGGGGGCAGCCCCAGCATTTT